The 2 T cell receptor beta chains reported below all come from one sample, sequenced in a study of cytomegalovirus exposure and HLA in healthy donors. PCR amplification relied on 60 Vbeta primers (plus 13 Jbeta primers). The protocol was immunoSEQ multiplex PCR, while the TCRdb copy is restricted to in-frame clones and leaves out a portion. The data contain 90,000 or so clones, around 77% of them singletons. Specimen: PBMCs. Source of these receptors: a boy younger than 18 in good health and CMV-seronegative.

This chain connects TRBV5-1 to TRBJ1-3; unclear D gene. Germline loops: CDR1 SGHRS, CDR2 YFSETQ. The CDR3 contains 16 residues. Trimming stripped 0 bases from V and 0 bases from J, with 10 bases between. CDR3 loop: CASSLVGSFSGNTIYF. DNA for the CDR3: TGCGCCAGCAGCTTGGTGGGGAGTTTCTCTGGAAACACCATATATTTT.

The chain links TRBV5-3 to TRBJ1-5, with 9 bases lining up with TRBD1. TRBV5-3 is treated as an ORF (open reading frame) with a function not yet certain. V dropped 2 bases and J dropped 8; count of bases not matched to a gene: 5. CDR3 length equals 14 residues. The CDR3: CARSFDRGRKPQHF. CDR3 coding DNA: TGTGCCAGAAGCTTCGACAGGGGGAGGAAGCCCCAGCATTTT.